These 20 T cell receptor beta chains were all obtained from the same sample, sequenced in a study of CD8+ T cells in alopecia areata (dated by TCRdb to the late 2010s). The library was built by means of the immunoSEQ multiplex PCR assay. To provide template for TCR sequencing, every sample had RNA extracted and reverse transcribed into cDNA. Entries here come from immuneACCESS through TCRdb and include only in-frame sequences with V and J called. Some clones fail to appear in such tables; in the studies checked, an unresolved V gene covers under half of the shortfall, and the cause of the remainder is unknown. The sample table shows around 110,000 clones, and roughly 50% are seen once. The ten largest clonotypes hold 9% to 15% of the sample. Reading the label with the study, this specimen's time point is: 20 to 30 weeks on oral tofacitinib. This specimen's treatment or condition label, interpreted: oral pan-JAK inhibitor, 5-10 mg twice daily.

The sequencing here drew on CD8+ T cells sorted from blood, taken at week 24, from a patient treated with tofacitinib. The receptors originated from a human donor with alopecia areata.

The CDR3 DNA sequence: TGTGCCAGCAGTGAAGCCCCCGGGATAGACTACGAGCAGTACTTC. Translating it yields CASSEAPGIDYEQYF. V usage is TRBV6-1 and J usage is TRBJ2-7; possibly TRBD2 for D (5 bases). V lost 0 bases and J 3 bases, leaving 12 bases between the germline ends. Germline lookup yields CDR1 MNHNS and CDR2 SASEGT. The CDR3 spans 15 residues.

The CDR3 here is CAWSVGAGGQPQHF. CDR3 bases: TGTGCCTGGAGTGTGGGGGCTGGCGGTCAGCCCCAGCATTTT. J is TRBJ1-5 and V is TRBV30, with D perhaps matching TRBD1 (6 bases). The CDR3 runs 14 residues. Germline-derived CDR1 and CDR2 are GTSNPN and SVGIG (reference sequence). Trimming left V 0 bases short and J 6 bases short, with 12 bases between. The full variable domain, completed using reference TRBV30 and TRBJ1-5, is SQTIHQWPATLVQPVGSPLSLECTVEGTSNPNLYWYRQAAGRGLQLLFYSVGIGQISSEVPQNLSASRPQDRQFILSSKKLLLSDSGFYLCAWSVGAGGQPQHFGDGTRLSIL.

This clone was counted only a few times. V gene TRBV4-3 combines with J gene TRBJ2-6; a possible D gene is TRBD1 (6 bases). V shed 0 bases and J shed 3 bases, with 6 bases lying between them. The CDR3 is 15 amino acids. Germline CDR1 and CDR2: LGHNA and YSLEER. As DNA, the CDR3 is TGCGCCAGCAGCCAAGACAGGGGTGGGGCCAACGTCCTGACTTTC. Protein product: CASSQDRGGANVLTF.

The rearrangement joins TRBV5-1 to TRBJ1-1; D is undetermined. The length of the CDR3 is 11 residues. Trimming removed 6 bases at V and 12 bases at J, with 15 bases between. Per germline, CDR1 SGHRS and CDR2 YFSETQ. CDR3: CASNTGQTTFF. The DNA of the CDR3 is TGCGCCAGCAATACCGGGCAGACGACTTTCTTT.

The DNA of the CDR3 is TGCAGCTCCCGGTGGGGGGAGGGCTACAATGAGCAGTTCTTC. Protein product: CSSRWGEGYNEQFF. The chain links TRBV29-1 to TRBJ2-1; 7 nucleotides align to TRBD2. V shed 8 bases, J shed 3 bases, and the junction held 10 bases outside the gene matches. The germline gives CDR1 SQVTM, CDR2 ANQGSEA. The CDR3 runs 14 residues.

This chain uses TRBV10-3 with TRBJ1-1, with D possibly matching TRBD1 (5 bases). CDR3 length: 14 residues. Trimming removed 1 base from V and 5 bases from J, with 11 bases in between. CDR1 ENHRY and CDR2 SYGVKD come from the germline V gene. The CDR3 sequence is CAISELGGGTEAFF. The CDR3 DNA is TGTGCCATCAGTGAGTTGGGGGGAGGTACTGAAGCTTTCTTT.

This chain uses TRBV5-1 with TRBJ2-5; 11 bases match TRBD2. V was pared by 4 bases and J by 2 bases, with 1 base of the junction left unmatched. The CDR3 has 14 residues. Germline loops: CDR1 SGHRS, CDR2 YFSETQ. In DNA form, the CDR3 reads TGCGCCAGCAGCCCTAGCGGGGGGCAAGAGACCCAGTACTTC. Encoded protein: CASSPSGGQETQYF. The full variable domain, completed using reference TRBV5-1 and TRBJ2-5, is KAGVTQTPRYLIKTRGQQVTLSCSPISGHRSVSWYQQTPGQGLQFLFEYFSETQRNKGNFPGRFSGRQFSNSRSEMNVSTLELGDSALYLCASSPSGGQETQYFGPGTRLLVL.

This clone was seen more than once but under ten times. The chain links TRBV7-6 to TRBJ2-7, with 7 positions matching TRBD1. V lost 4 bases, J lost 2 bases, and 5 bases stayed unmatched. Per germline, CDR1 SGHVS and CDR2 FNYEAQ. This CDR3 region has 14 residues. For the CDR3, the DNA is TGTGCCAGCAGCTCTAACGACAGGGCCTACGAGCAGTACTTC. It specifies CASSSNDRAYEQYF.

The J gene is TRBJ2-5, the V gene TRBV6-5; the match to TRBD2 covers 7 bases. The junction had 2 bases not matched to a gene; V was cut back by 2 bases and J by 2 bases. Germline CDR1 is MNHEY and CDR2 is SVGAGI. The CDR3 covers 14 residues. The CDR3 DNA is TGTGCCAGCAGTTACGGGGGGGGTCAAGAGACCCAGTACTTC. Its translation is CASSYGGGQETQYF.

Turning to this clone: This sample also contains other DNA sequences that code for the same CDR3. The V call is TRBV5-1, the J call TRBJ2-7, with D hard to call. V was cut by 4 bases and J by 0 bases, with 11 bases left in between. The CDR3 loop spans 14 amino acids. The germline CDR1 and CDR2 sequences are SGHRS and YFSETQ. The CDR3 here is CASSLDTSSYEQYF. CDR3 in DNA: TGCGCCAGCAGCCTAGACACCTCCTCCTACGAGCAGTACTTC.

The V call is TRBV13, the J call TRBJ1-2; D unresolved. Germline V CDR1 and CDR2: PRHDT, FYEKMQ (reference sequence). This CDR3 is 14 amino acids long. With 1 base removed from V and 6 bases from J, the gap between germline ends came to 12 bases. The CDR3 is CASSLEGWEHGYTF. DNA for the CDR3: TGTGCCAGCAGCTTAGAAGGCTGGGAGCATGGCTACACCTTC.

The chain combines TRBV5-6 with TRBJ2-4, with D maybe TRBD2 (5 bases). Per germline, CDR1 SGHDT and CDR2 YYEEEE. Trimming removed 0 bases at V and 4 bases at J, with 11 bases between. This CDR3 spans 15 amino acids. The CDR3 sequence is CASSLAGMGKNIQYF. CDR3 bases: TGTGCCAGCAGCTTGGCGGGGATGGGGAAAAACATTCAGTACTTC.

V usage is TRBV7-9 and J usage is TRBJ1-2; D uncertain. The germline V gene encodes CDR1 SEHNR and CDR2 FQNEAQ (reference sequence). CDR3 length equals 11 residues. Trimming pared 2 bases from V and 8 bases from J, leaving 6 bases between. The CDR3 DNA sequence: TGTGCCAGCAGCTTAAATAACGGCTACACCTTC. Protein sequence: CASSLNNGYTF. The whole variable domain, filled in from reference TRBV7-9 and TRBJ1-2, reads DTGVSQNPRHKITKRGQNVTFRCDPISEHNRLYWYRQTLGQGPEFLTYFQNEAQLEKSRLLSDRFSAERPKGSFSTLEIQRTEQGDSAMYLCASSLNNGYTFGSGTRLTVV.

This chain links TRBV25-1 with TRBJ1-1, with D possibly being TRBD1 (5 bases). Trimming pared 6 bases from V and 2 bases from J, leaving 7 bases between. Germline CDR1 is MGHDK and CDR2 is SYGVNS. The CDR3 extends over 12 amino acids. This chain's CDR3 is CASRDTNTEAFF. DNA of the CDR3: TGTGCCAGCAGGGACACCAACACTGAAGCTTTCTTT.

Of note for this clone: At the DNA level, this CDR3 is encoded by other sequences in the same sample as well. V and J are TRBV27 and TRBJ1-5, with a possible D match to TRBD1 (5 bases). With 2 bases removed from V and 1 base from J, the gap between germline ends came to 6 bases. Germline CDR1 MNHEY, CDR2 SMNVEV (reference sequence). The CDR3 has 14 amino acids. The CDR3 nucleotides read TGTGCCAGCAGTTTAGCAGGGAGCAATCAGCCCCAGCATTTT. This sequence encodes CASSLAGSNQPQHF.

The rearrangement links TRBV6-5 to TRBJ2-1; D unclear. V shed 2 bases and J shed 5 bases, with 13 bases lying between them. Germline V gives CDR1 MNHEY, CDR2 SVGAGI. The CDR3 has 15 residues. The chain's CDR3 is CASSYADFGHNEQFF. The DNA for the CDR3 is TGTGCCAGCAGTTACGCCGACTTCGGGCACAATGAGCAGTTCTTC.

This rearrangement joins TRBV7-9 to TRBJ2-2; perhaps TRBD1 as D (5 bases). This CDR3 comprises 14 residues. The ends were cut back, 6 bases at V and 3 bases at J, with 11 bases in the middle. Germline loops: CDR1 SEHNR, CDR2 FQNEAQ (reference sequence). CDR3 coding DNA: TGTGCCAGCAGTCTTCTAGGGGACACCGGGGAGCTGTTTTTT. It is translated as CASSLLGDTGELFF.

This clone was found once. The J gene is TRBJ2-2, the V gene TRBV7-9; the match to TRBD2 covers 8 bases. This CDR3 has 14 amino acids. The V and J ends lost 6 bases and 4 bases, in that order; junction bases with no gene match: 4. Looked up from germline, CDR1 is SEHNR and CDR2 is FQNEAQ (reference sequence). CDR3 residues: CASRPGGATGELFF. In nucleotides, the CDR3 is TGTGCCAGCAGACCCGGGGGGGCCACCGGGGAGCTGTTTTTT.

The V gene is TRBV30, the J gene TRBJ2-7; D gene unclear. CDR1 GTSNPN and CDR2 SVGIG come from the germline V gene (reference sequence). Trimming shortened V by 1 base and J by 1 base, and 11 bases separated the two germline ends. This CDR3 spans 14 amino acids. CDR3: CAWSGVNVSYEQYF. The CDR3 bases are TGTGCCTGGAGTGGCGTAAATGTATCCTACGAGCAGTACTTC.

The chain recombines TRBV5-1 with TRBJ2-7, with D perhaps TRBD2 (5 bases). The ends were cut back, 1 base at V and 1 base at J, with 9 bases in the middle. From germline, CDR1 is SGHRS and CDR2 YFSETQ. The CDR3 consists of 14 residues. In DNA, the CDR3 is TGCGCCAGCAGCTTGATCGGAGGATCCTACGAGCAGTACTTC. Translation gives CASSLIGGSYEQYF.